This paragraph covers one T cell receptor (beta chain) sequence. This may be a read error: a much more frequent sequence differs by one nucleotide. Both TCR beta VDJ combination and CDR3 sequence profiling were carried out. Genomic DNA was the template for this profiling. TCRdb called the reads again in MiXCR, with one record for every CDR3 protein. The table includes hundreds of thousands of distinct CDR3 sequences, under 40% detected once. Germline V lookup: CDR1 SEHNR, CDR2 FQNEAQ (reference sequence). CDR3 length: 12 amino acids. An expansion of CD8+CD57+ cells by flow cytometry had been shown in patients chosen for sequencing. The data were obtained in a study of CD8+CD57+ T cells in acquired aplastic anemia. Across the study: The sorted CD4+ and CD8+ cells yielded an average approximately 3.2 ug of DNA.

The sequenced sample consisted of sorted CD4+, CD8+, or CD8+CD57+ T cells (not recorded which) from PBMCs. This clonotype was obtained from a human donor with aplastic anemia. J is TRBJ1-1 and V is TRBV7-9; D not resolved. The CDR3 loop is CASGFTYTEAFF. The CDR3 nucleotides read TGTGCCAGCGGCTTCACATACACTGAAGCTTTCTTT.